The T cell receptor beta chain described here comes from a study of regulatory T cells in long-lasting Graves disease. The V gene end was trimmed by 3 bases and the J gene end by 3 bases; junction bases not matched to a gene: 4. The CDR3 consists of 14 residues. Germline CDR1 is SGHRS and CDR2 is YFSETQ. The authors built TCR beta libraries using iRepertoire HTBI primers and Arm-PCR of CDR3 regions. One entry per CDR3 protein, called by TCRdb with MiXCR from the multiplex PCR reads. The table shows around 460,000 distinct CDR3 sequences, with 20% to 25% occurring only once. Time point here: persistent/refractory GD, antithyroid drugs over 5 years with positive TRAb. The TCR library was made from RNA that had been extracted from PBMCs in TRIzol.

The sequence came from a female donor with Graves disease. V is TRBV5-1 and J is TRBJ2-7, with TRBD1 matching over 9 bases. Material: peripheral blood mononuclear cells (PBMCs), obtained when the disease was refractory, from a patient treated with antithyroid drugs. The CDR3 nucleotides read TGCGCCAGCAGCTCCCGGGACAGGGACTACGAGCAGTACTTC. Protein: CASSSRDRDYEQYF.